A selection of T cell receptor beta chains follows, all from one sample in a study of T cells after yellow fever vaccination. TCRdb re-derived calls from the 5' RACE reads in MiXCR, one entry per CDR3 protein. The profile shows 50,000 to 75,000 distinct CDR3 sequences, 4.5% to 6% of them singletons. This material consisted of PBMCs, either bulk or a sorted T-cell subset (CD4+, CD8+, memory, or dextramer-sorted; not recorded which), taken on the day of the yellow fever booster vaccination. The receptors originated from a man younger than 35 who received the YFV17D yellow fever vaccine. Both conserved end residues are part of each CDR3. The order of the fields is CDR3 length, V gene, J gene, clone size, D gene, CDR3 DNA, CDR3 protein. A D gene is named only where the DNA matches it firmly. Size tells how often a clone was seen (once, few, many) or the class of an expanded clone, and some rows leave it out.

length: 11
V: TRBV18
J: TRBJ2-5
size: .
D: .
DNA: TGTGCCAGCTCACCGGGGGCCTCCCTGTACTTC
CDR3: CASSPGASLYF

length: 12
V: TRBV20-1
J: TRBJ2-3
size: .
D: .
DNA: TGCAGTGCTACTTCTCGGGCCGATACGCAGTATTTT
CDR3: CSATSRADTQYF

length: 14
V: TRBV7-8
J: TRBJ1-2
size: many
D: .
DNA: TGTGCCAGCAGCACTCGGACAGTCTTCCTTGGCTACACCTTC
CDR3: CASSTRTVFLGYTF

length: 16
V: TRBV6-5
J: TRBJ2-3
size: many
D: TRBD2
DNA: TGTGCCAGCAGTGCCCCGGGGAGGGCCAACACAGATACGCAGTATTTT
CDR3: CASSAPGRANTDTQYF

length: 16
V: TRBV4-1
J: TRBJ2-1
size: few
D: TRBD1
DNA: TGCGCCAGCAGCCAAGAAAGACAGGGGGGGTACAATGAGCAGTTCTTC
CDR3: CASSQERQGGYNEQFF

length: 14
V: TRBV7-9
J: TRBJ1-5
size: few
D: TRBD1
DNA: TGTGCCAGCAGCGCCACAGGGGGCAATCAGCCCCAGCATTTT
CDR3: CASSATGGNQPQHF

length: 16
V: TRBV28
J: TRBJ2-1
size: medium-sized
D: TRBD1
DNA: TGTGCCAGCAGTCCGCCTCGGGACAGCCACAACAATGAGCAGTTCTTC
CDR3: CASSPPRDSHNNEQFF

length: 15
V: TRBV28
J: TRBJ1-4
size: .
D: TRBD1
DNA: TGTGCCAGCAGTTCAACCGGGACAGGTAGCGAAAAACTGTTTTTT
CDR3: CASSSTGTGSEKLFF

length: 16
V: TRBV12-3/TRBV12-4
J: TRBJ1-3
size: .
D: .
DNA: TGTGCCAGCAGTTTACCAGGAGCCTACTCTGGAAACACCATATATTTT
CDR3: CASSLPGAYSGNTIYF

length: 16
V: TRBV28
J: TRBJ2-3
size: many
D: .
DNA: TGTGCCAGCAGTTTGCCCTGGGGGGGCCCCACAGATACGCAGTATTTT
CDR3: CASSLPWGGPTDTQYF

length: 14
V: TRBV7-9
J: TRBJ1-6
size: .
D: .
DNA: TGTGCCAGCAAAGATGTCCTCGGGCAGTCACCCCTCCACTTT
CDR3: CASKDVLGQSPLHF

length: 13
V: TRBV6-1
J: TRBJ2-4
size: many
D: .
DNA: TGTGCCAGCAACCCGACAGCCAAAAACATTCAGTACTTC
CDR3: CASNPTAKNIQYF

length: 19
V: TRBV7-9
J: TRBJ2-3
size: few
D: TRBD2
DNA: TGTGCCAGCAGCTGGCCCCTAGCGGGGGGGCCTTCTAGCACAGATACGCAGTATTTT
CDR3: CASSWPLAGGPSSTDTQYF

length: 15
V: TRBV9
J: TRBJ2-3
size: many
D: .
DNA: TGTGCCAGCAGCGCTGGACCCGCCCCCACAGATACGCAGTATTTT
CDR3: CASSAGPAPTDTQYF

length: 13
V: TRBV29-1
J: TRBJ1-1
size: many
D: .
DNA: TGCAGCGTTGAAGGGGGGGTGTTTACTGAAGCTTTCTTT
CDR3: CSVEGGVFTEAFF

length: 15
V: TRBV5-1
J: TRBJ2-3
size: many
D: TRBD1
DNA: TGCGCCAGCAGCAGTGGGGACAGGCCAACAGATACGCAGTATTTT
CDR3: CASSSGDRPTDTQYF

length: 17
V: TRBV5-1
J: TRBJ2-1
size: many
D: .
DNA: TGCGCCAGCAGCTTGGGAACATACAGAAGGGTACCGAATGAGCAGTTCTTC
CDR3: CASSLGTYRRVPNEQFF

length: 14
V: TRBV7-6
J: TRBJ2-2
size: many
D: .
DNA: TGTGCCAGCAGCCCTGACATCCGAACCGGGGAGCTGTTTTTT
CDR3: CASSPDIRTGELFF

length: 18
V: TRBV9
J: TRBJ2-3
size: many
D: .
DNA: TGTGCCAGCAGCGTAACTAGTGGGCGGGTCAAAGGCACAGATACGCAGTATTTT
CDR3: CASSVTSGRVKGTDTQYF

length: 13
V: TRBV12-3/TRBV12-4
J: TRBJ1-2
size: many
D: .
DNA: TGTGCCAGCAGTTGGACACTTAACTATGGCTACACCTTC
CDR3: CASSWTLNYGYTF

length: 15
V: TRBV6-5
J: TRBJ1-2
size: .
D: .
DNA: TGTGCCAGCAGTTACTCTGGCAGGGGAAACTATGGCTACACCTTC
CDR3: CASSYSGRGNYGYTF

length: 12
V: TRBV12-3/TRBV12-4
J: TRBJ2-7
size: many
D: .
DNA: TGTGCCAGCAGCCCGGACGGCGGTGAGCAGTACTTC
CDR3: CASSPDGGEQYF

length: 14
V: TRBV12-3/TRBV12-4
J: TRBJ1-5
size: few
D: .
DNA: TGTGCCAGCGAATCCCCGGGCCTCGGTCAGCCCCAGCATTTT
CDR3: CASESPGLGQPQHF

length: 15
V: TRBV4-1
J: TRBJ2-5
size: many
D: .
DNA: TGCGCCAGCAGCCCCACCGGCGGGGTCCAAGAGACCCAGTACTTC
CDR3: CASSPTGGVQETQYF

length: 12
V: TRBV12-3/TRBV12-4
J: TRBJ2-7
size: many
D: .
DNA: TGTGCCAGCAGTTTCGTCTCCTACGAGCAGTACTTC
CDR3: CASSFVSYEQYF

length: 12
V: TRBV27
J: TRBJ2-1
size: .
D: .
DNA: TGTGCCAGCACCACGGGGGCTCTTGAGCAGTTCTTC
CDR3: CASTTGALEQFF

length: 19
V: TRBV7-9
J: TRBJ1-3
size: .
D: .
DNA: TGTGCCAGCAGCCCGCCGGACAGTTCACTGAACGCCTCTGGAAACACCGTATATTTT
CDR3: CASSPPDSSLNASGNTVYF

length: 15
V: TRBV12-3/TRBV12-4
J: TRBJ1-2
size: .
D: TRBD1
DNA: TGTGCCAGCAGTTTTATGATTGGGACAGGGGGCGGCTACACCTTC
CDR3: CASSFMIGTGGGYTF

length: 14
V: TRBV3-1
J: TRBJ1-1
size: .
D: TRBD1
DNA: TGTGCCAGCAGCCTTGGACAGGTGAACACTGAAGCTTTCTTT
CDR3: CASSLGQVNTEAFF

length: 15
V: TRBV5-1
J: TRBJ1-2
size: many
D: .
DNA: TGCGCCAGCTCACAGACAGCCAGTGTTAACTATGGCTACACCTTC
CDR3: CASSQTASVNYGYTF

length: 12
V: TRBV4-1
J: TRBJ1-5
size: few
D: .
DNA: TGCGCCAGCAGCCAAGACGGCCAGCCCCAGCATTTT
CDR3: CASSQDGQPQHF

length: 13
V: TRBV6-2/TRBV6-3
J: TRBJ2-7
size: few
D: .
DNA: TGTGCCAGCAGTTTTCACGCCTCCTACGAGCAGTACTTC
CDR3: CASSFHASYEQYF

length: 13
V: TRBV20-1
J: TRBJ2-4
size: many
D: .
DNA: TGCAGTGCTAGGGGTGGCCGGCAAAACATTCAGTACTTC
CDR3: CSARGGRQNIQYF

length: 15
V: TRBV7-3
J: TRBJ1-1
size: many
D: TRBD1
DNA: TGTGCCAGCAGCTTAATAAGACAGGGGAACACTGAAGCTTTCTTT
CDR3: CASSLIRQGNTEAFF

length: 18
V: TRBV12-3/TRBV12-4
J: TRBJ2-3
size: few
D: TRBD2
DNA: TGTGCCAGCAGGTTGTCACTAGCGGGGGGGCCTTCCCCAGATACGCAGTATTTT
CDR3: CASRLSLAGGPSPDTQYF

length: 12
V: TRBV10-2
J: TRBJ2-3
size: .
D: .
DNA: TGCGCCACGGGGCGGGGCACAGATACGCAGTATTTT
CDR3: CATGRGTDTQYF

length: 13
V: TRBV5-6
J: TRBJ1-5
size: .
D: .
DNA: TGTGCCAGCAGCCCTCTACCCGGAGAGCCCCAGCATTTT
CDR3: CASSPLPGEPQHF

length: 12
V: TRBV5-1
J: TRBJ1-1
size: many
D: .
DNA: TGCGCCAGCAGCGTAGGGAGGACTGAAGCTTTCTTT
CDR3: CASSVGRTEAFF

length: 11
V: TRBV4-1
J: TRBJ2-1
size: .
D: .
DNA: TGCGCCAGCAGCCATTCCGATGAGCAGTTCTTC
CDR3: CASSHSDEQFF

length: 15
V: TRBV6-2/TRBV6-3
J: TRBJ2-2
size: few
D: TRBD1
DNA: TGTGCCAGCAGTTACTCACGGACAGGGCCCGGGGAGCTGTTTTTT
CDR3: CASSYSRTGPGELFF

length: 15
V: TRBV11-2
J: TRBJ2-5
size: few
D: TRBD1
DNA: TGTGCCAGCAGCGGTCCCGGGACAGGGACCGGGACCCAGTACTTC
CDR3: CASSGPGTGTGTQYF

length: 15
V: TRBV7-3
J: TRBJ2-5
size: few
D: .
DNA: TGTGCCAGCAGCTTAAGCCCAAACCGACAAGAGACCCAGTACTTC
CDR3: CASSLSPNRQETQYF

length: 14
V: TRBV5-1
J: TRBJ2-5
size: many
D: .
DNA: TGCGCCAGCAGCCCTGCGGCAGGGTCCGAGACCCAGTACTTC
CDR3: CASSPAAGSETQYF

length: 16
V: TRBV4-1
J: TRBJ2-5
size: few
D: TRBD2
DNA: TGCGCCAGCAGCCTCCCTAGAGGGAGGGGACGGGAGACCCAGTACTTC
CDR3: CASSLPRGRGRETQYF

length: 15
V: TRBV10-3
J: TRBJ2-1
size: .
D: TRBD2
DNA: TGTGCCATCAGTTTTAGCGGGGGGGCCGGTAATGAGCAGTTCTTC
CDR3: CAISFSGGAGNEQFF

length: 14
V: TRBV27
J: TRBJ2-3
size: many
D: TRBD1
DNA: TGTGCCAGCAGTCTGACAGGGTCCGCAGATACGCAGTATTTT
CDR3: CASSLTGSADTQYF

length: 14
V: TRBV4-3
J: TRBJ1-6
size: .
D: .
DNA: TGCGCCAGCAGCCGAGAACCCCATAATTCACCCCTCCACTTT
CDR3: CASSREPHNSPLHF

length: 16
V: TRBV6-6
J: TRBJ1-3
size: many
D: TRBD1
DNA: TGTGCCAGCAGTTCGTCAGGGGGTATCTCTGGAAACACCATATATTTT
CDR3: CASSSSGGISGNTIYF